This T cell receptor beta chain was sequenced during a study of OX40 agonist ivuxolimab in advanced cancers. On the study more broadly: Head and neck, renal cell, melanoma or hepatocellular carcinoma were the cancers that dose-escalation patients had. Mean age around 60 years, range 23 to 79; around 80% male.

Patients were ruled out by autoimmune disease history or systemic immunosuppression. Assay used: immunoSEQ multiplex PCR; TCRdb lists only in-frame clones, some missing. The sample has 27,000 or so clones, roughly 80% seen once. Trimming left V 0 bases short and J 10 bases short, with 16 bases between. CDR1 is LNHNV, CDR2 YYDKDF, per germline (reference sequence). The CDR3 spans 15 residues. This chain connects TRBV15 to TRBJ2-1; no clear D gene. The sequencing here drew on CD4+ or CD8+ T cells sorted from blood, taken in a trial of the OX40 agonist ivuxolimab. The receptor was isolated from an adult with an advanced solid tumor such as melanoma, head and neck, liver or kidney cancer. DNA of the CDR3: TGTGCCACCAGCAGAGATAATGAACCCGTCGGGGAGCAGTTCTTC. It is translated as CATSRDNEPVGEQFF.